What follows describes a single TCR beta chain. Antigen specificity is unknown. This CDR3 contains 13 residues. This entry comes from a study of blood T cells in healthy people across ages. Study findings and constraints: Long-lived donors had more naive CD4+ cells and higher diversity than aged donors.

Combining a sample-barcoded 5' primer with a J-beta primer mix, a second PCR ran for roughly 7 to 12 cycles. One entry per CDR3 protein, called by TCRdb with MiXCR from the 5' RACE reads. The table shows over 950,000 distinct CDR3 sequences, with approximately 38% occurring only once. The rearrangement links TRBV21-1 to TRBJ1-5. TRBV21-1 is deemed a pseudogene. Sequencing was performed on blood. This receptor was taken from a man between 18 and 29 years old in good health. CDR3 protein: CASSTAPYQPQHF. CDR3 DNA sequence: TGTGCCAGCAGCACCGCACCATATCAGCCCCAGCATTTT.